This passage covers 8 T cell receptor beta chains from one sample sequenced in a study of shared clonotypes between healthy human individuals. The assay was immunoSEQ multiplex PCR, and TCRdb's table has in-frame clones only and misses some. The table lists some 2,000,000 clones, roughly 95% of them singletons, with 0.1% to 0.15% in the top ten. The sample taken for sequencing was naive CD4+ T cells sorted from blood. Noted subset: CD45RA+ positively selected. The receptors were sampled from a man younger than 35 in good health.

The genes are TRBV6-5 and TRBJ1-3; 7 positions agree with TRBD1. The CDR3 spans 15 residues. J lost 3 bases, V lost 2 bases, and 4 bases had no gene match. Germline assignment: CDR1 MNHEY and CDR2 SVGAGI. The CDR3 spells CASSYDRAVGNTIYF. The DNA for the CDR3 is TGTGCCAGCAGTTACGACAGGGCGGTTGGAAACACCATATATTTT.

The V gene is TRBV30, the J gene TRBJ1-2; D unclear. The CDR3 spans 13 residues. V lost 3 bases and J lost 8, with 16 bases in between. Per the germline V gene, CDR1 is GTSNPN and CDR2 is SVGIG (reference sequence). In nucleotides, the CDR3 is TGTGCCTGGAGCGCCGGCCTTCCGACCGGCTACACCTTC. Translating it yields CAWSAGLPTGYTF. Variable domain in full (rest from reference TRBV30 and TRBJ1-2): SQTIHQWPATLVQPVGSPLSLECTVEGTSNPNLYWYRQAAGRGLQLLFYSVGIGQISSEVPQNLSASRPQDRQFILSSKKLLLSDSGFYLCAWSAGLPTGYTFGSGTRLTVV.

The V call is TRBV14, the J call TRBJ2-5, with D uncertain. V gave up 1 base and J gave up 1 base, with 10 bases separating them. Germline V gene data show CDR1 as SGHDN and CDR2 as FVKESK. There are 15 residues in the CDR3. The DNA for the CDR3 is TGTGCCAGCAGCCAAGGTGTCAACTTCCAAGAGACCCAGTACTTC. Translating it yields CASSQGVNFQETQYF.

The chain is built from TRBV9 and TRBJ1-1, with D possibly matching TRBD1 (6 bases). The V end was cut by 2 bases, the J end by 6 bases, with 20 bases between. Germline V gene lookup returns CDR1 SGDLS and CDR2 YYNGEE. This CDR3 contains 16 residues. The CDR3 coding sequence is TGTGCCAGCAGCGTTAAAGACAGGCGTGAGGTGGCTGAAGCTTTCTTT. Amino acid sequence: CASSVKDRREVAEAFF.

V usage is TRBV29-1 and J usage is TRBJ2-7; TRBD2 matches at 10 bases. CDR3 length: 13 amino acids. Trimming at V came to 6 bases and at J to 0 bases, leaving 2 bases not matched to a gene. Germline-derived CDR1 and CDR2 are SQVTM and ANQGSEA. The CDR3 DNA reads TGCAGCGTAGCGGGAGGGTCCTCCTACGAGCAGTACTTC. Translated, it gives CSVAGGSSYEQYF.

The V gene is TRBV28, the J gene TRBJ2-3; D unresolved. The CDR3 runs to 14 residues. Trimming took 5 bases from V and 4 from J, leaving 13 bases between them. Looked up from germline, CDR1 is MDHEN and CDR2 is SYDVKM. CDR3 in DNA: TGTGCCAGCAGTAAAGCCCCCATGGCAGATACGCAGTATTTT. It codes for CASSKAPMADTQYF.

The genes are TRBV29-1 and TRBJ2-7; TRBD2 agrees at 7 bases. The CDR3 totals 14 residues. Trimming removed 6 bases from V and 0 bases from J; junction bases left unmatched: 8. CDR1 is SQVTM and CDR2 is ANQGSEA in the germline V gene. The CDR3 DNA sequence: TGCAGCGTCGAGGGAGGGGTCAGCTCCTACGAGCAGTACTTC. It encodes CSVEGGVSSYEQYF.

With regard to this clone: This sample includes further DNA sequences coding for the same CDR3. The chain joins TRBV19 to TRBJ1-3; D gene uncertain. Germline assignment: CDR1 LNHDA and CDR2 SQIVND (reference sequence). The CDR3 extends over 12 amino acids. Between the trimmed V and J ends, which lost 6 bases and 0 bases, there was a span of 3 bases. DNA for the CDR3: TGTGCCAGTAGCGGCTCTGGAAACACCATATATTTT. Translation gives CASSGSGNTIYF.